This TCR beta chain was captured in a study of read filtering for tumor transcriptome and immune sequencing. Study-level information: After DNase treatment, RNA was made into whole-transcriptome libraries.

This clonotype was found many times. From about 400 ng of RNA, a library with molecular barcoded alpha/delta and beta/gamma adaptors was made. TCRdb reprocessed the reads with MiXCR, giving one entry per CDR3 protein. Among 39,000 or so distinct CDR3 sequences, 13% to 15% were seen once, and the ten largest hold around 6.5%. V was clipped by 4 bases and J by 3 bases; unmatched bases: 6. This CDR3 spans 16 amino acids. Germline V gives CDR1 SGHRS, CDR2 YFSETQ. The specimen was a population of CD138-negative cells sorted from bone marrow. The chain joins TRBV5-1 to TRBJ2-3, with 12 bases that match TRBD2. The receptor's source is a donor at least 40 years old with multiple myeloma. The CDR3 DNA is TGCGCCAGCAGCCCCTCGCTAGCGGGAGGGACAGATACGCAGTATTTT. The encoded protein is CASSPSLAGGTDTQYF.